A single sample is the source of the 20 T cell receptor beta chains below, sequenced in a study of beta chain features in type 1 diabetes (dated by TCRdb to 2016 to 2019). General conclusions and limits of the study: In all four CD4+ subsets, TCRB CDR3 length was moderately but significantly shorter in type 1 diabetes patients.

Their cognate antigens are unknown. Libraries were prepared through the immunoSEQ multiplex PCR assay. The entire isolated RNA was reverse transcribed using the High Capacity cDNA Reverse Transcription Kit, and thus expressed TCRB transcripts were sequenced. What TCRdb holds here is the immuneACCESS table cut down to in-frame rearrangements. Part of the clones is not present; checked against another copy, under half of the missing clones reflect an unresolved V gene, and the others are unexplained. This sample gives about 700,000 clones in total; 13% of them show up just once. 0.022% of the sample belongs to the ten largest clones. Material for sequencing was naive CD4+ T cells from blood. Reading the label with the study, this specimen's cell subset or site is: true naive CD4+ T cells. All receptors derive from a young man with type 1 diabetes.

The chain is built from TRBV5-1 and TRBJ2-2; a possible D gene is TRBD1 (5 bases). The CDR3 is made up of 15 amino acids. The germline V gene encodes CDR1 SGHRS and CDR2 YFSETQ. Deletions cut 0 bases from V and 0 bases from J, with 6 bases between. Here the CDR3 reads CASSLGQPNTGELFF. CDR3 coding DNA: TGCGCCAGCAGCTTGGGACAGCCGAACACCGGGGAGCTGTTTTTT.

This clone has more than one count but fewer than ten. The genes are TRBV7-2 and TRBJ1-5; no clear D. The CDR3 sequence is 13 residues long. V was pared by 4 bases and J by 4 bases, with 8 bases between. Germline V gene lookup returns CDR1 SGHTA and CDR2 FQGNSA. CDR3 sequence: CASSYGLNQPQHF. The CDR3 DNA follows: TGTGCCAGCAGCTACGGGCTTAATCAGCCCCAGCATTTT. Full variable domain (missing parts from reference TRBV7-2 and TRBJ1-5): GAGVSQSPSNKVTEKGKDVELRCDPISGHTALYWYRQSLGQGLEFLIYFQGNSAPDKSGLPSDRFSAERTGGSVSTLTIQRTQQEDSAVYLCASSYGLNQPQHFGDGTRLSIL.

This clone came up a few times. The chain couples TRBV29-1 to TRBJ2-3; a weak D match, TRBD1 (6 bases). V lost 2 bases and J lost 4, with 16 bases in between. The CDR3 loop spans 15 amino acids. Germline assignment: CDR1 SQVTM and CDR2 ANQGSEA. The chain's CDR3 is CSVETFRGDPDTQYF. The CDR3 DNA reads TGCAGCGTTGAAACTTTCAGGGGCGATCCAGATACGCAGTATTTT.

V gene TRBV7-8 combines with J gene TRBJ2-7; D may be TRBD1 or TRBD2 (6 bases each). Germline V lookup: CDR1 SGHVS, CDR2 FQNEAQ. V was clipped by 2 bases and J by 1 base, with 9 bases between them. This CDR3 is 14 amino acids long. CDR3 loop: CASSLTGASYEQYF. In nucleotides, the CDR3 is TGTGCCAGCAGCTTAACGGGGGCTTCCTACGAGCAGTACTTC.

This chain connects TRBV13 to TRBJ2-5; D perhaps matches TRBD2 (5 bases). V was trimmed by 4 bases and J by 2 bases, leaving 17 bases between them. This CDR3 has 16 residues. Germline V gene data show CDR1 as PRHDT and CDR2 as FYEKMQ (reference sequence). The CDR3 is CASSSTGQSGQETQYF. In DNA, the CDR3 is TGTGCCAGCAGCTCCACCGGCCAATCGGGACAAGAGACCCAGTACTTC.

The table lists this clone with a few counts. The chain joins TRBV9 to TRBJ2-1; D not resolved. Trimming took off 2 bases at V and 4 bases at J, with 13 bases between the two ends. The germline V gene has CDR1 SGDLS and CDR2 YYNGEE. The CDR3 contains 15 residues. DNA for the CDR3: TGTGCCAGCAGCGTCTACCCCCAGGATTACAATGAGCAGTTCTTC. Translation gives CASSVYPQDYNEQFF.

The J gene is TRBJ2-5, the V gene TRBV9; D is unclear. The end of the DNA is better explained by TRBJ2-7, so the J call may be wrong. Germline assignment: CDR1 SGDLS and CDR2 YYNGEE. This CDR3 contains 13 residues. The CDR3 loop is CASSAQPGYEQYF. CDR3 DNA sequence: TGTGCCAGCAGCGCCCAACCCGGCTACGAGCAGTACTTC.

This clone showed up just a few times. The chain employs TRBV19 and TRBJ2-3; D call uncertain. CDR1 LNHDA and CDR2 SQIVND come from the germline V gene (reference sequence). Trimming shortened V by 4 bases and J by 3 bases, and 14 bases separated the two germline ends. This CDR3 contains 15 residues. The CDR3 here is CASSTRAGGTDTQYF. The CDR3 region has the DNA TGTGCCAGTAGTACGCGCGCTGGTGGGACAGATACGCAGTATTTT. Together with reference TRBV19 and TRBJ2-3, the CDR3 gives the full variable domain: DGGITQSPKYLFRKEGQNVTLSCEQNLNHDAMYWYRQDPGQGLRLIYYSQIVNDFQKGDIAEGYSVSREKKESFPLTVTSAQKNPTAFYLCASSTRAGGTDTQYFGPGTRLTVL.

CDR3 residues: CASSTPTTSYNEQFF. The DNA of the CDR3 is TGCGCCAGCAGCACACCTACGACCTCCTACAATGAGCAGTTCTTC. The chain couples TRBV5-1 to TRBJ2-1; unclear D gene. V lost 4 bases and J 0 bases, leaving 11 bases between the germline ends. The CDR3 loop spans 15 amino acids. The V gene's germline CDR1 is SGHRS and CDR2 YFSETQ.

The genes are TRBV28 and TRBJ2-1, with a weak D call TRBD2 (6 bases). Germline CDR1 and CDR2: MDHEN and SYDVKM. The CDR3 length is 14 residues. Trimming removed 6 bases at V and 4 bases at J, with 13 bases between. The CDR3 DNA follows: TGTGCCAGCAGCGAATGGGCGGGGTACAATGAGCAGTTCTTC. This translates into CASSEWAGYNEQFF.

This clone was counted only a few times. This specimen includes other DNA sequences encoding the same CDR3. This sequence joins TRBV5-1 and TRBJ2-7, with no clear D. The CDR3 loop spans 14 amino acids. Germline values: CDR1 SGHRS, CDR2 YFSETQ. V shed 0 bases and J shed 0 bases, with 7 bases lying between them. CDR3 loop: CASSLAGSSYEQYF. CDR3 coding DNA: TGCGCCAGCAGCTTGGCCGGCAGCTCCTACGAGCAGTACTTC.

The rearrangement uses TRBV9 and TRBJ1-1, with D maybe TRBD1 (5 bases). This CDR3 spans 14 amino acids. Germline loops: CDR1 SGDLS, CDR2 YYNGEE. V was cut by 0 bases and J by 6 bases, with 12 bases left in between. Written as DNA, the CDR3 is TGTGCCAGCAGCGTAGCCCCCGGACACCCTGAAGCTTTCTTT. Encoded protein: CASSVAPGHPEAFF. The variable domain in full, completed from reference TRBV9 and TRBJ1-1, reads DSGVTQTPKHLITATGQRVTLRCSPRSGDLSVYWYQQSLDQGLQFLIQYYNGEERAKGNILERFSAQQFPDLHSELNLSSLELGDSALYFCASSVAPGHPEAFFGQGTRLTVV.

This clone showed up just a few times. V and J are TRBV25-1 and TRBJ2-3, with TRBD1 matching over 8 bases. In germline, CDR1 is MGHDK, CDR2 SYGVNS. The CDR3 has 16 residues. The V and J ends lost 1 base and 6 bases, in that order; junction bases with no gene match: 9. The CDR3 loop is CASSESGQAPGDTQYF. The CDR3 DNA follows: TGTGCCAGCAGTGAATCGGGACAGGCCCCGGGGGATACGCAGTATTTT.

This sequence joins TRBV10-3 and TRBJ2-7; 8 bases fit TRBD1. V was clipped by 6 bases and J by 5 bases; unmatched bases: 6. Germline CDR1 ENHRY, CDR2 SYGVKD. This CDR3 comprises 13 residues. The chain's CDR3 is CAIRMTGEDEQYF. Here the CDR3 DNA reads TGTGCCATCAGGATGACAGGGGAGGACGAGCAGTACTTC.

With respect to this clone: Germline and junction disagree at one end, which may indicate a read error. V gene TRBV7-7 combines with J gene TRBJ2-2; weak D call: TRBD2 (5 bases). Germline lookup yields CDR1 SSHAT and CDR2 FNYEAQ (reference sequence). This CDR3 has 14 residues. CDR3 sequence (DNA): TGTGCTAGCAGGCTCAACGGGGACACCGGGGAGCTGTTTTTT. Its protein is CASRLNGDTGELFF. The full variable domain, completed using reference TRBV7-7 and TRBJ2-2, is GAGVSQSPRYKVTKRGQDVTLRCDPISSHATLYWYQQALGQGPEFLTYFNYEAQPDKSGLPSDRFSAERPEGSISTLTIQRTEQRDSAMYRCASRLNGDTGELFFGEGSRLTVL.

CDR3 loop: CASSYQTGPIHNEQFF. For the CDR3, the DNA is TGTGCCAGCAGTTACCAGACCGGGCCCATCCACAATGAGCAGTTCTTC. The rearrangement joins TRBV6-5 to TRBJ2-1, with D unclear. V lost 2 bases, J lost 5 bases, and 16 bases lay in between. The CDR3 runs 16 residues. The germline gives CDR1 MNHEY, CDR2 SVGAGI.

In DNA, the CDR3 is TGTGCCTGGAGTGTCAGGGCAGGGTCCTATGGCTACACCTTC. Protein product: CAWSVRAGSYGYTF. The chain recombines TRBV30 with TRBJ1-2, with D perhaps TRBD1 (5 bases). V lost 0 bases to trimming and J lost 4 bases, with 12 bases between them. CDR3 length: 14 residues. CDR1 is GTSNPN, CDR2 SVGIG, per germline (reference sequence).

The chain carries TRBV9 and TRBJ2-7; D ambiguous. V lost 0 bases to trimming and J lost 5 bases, with 18 bases between them. Germline CDR1 reads SGDLS; CDR2 reads YYNGEE. The CDR3 spans 16 residues. Here the CDR3 DNA reads TGTGCCAGCAGCGTAGGAATCCCCGTGACTCCCGACGAGCAGTACTTC. Protein product: CASSVGIPVTPDEQYF.

This clone was seen a handful of times. V usage is TRBV28 and J usage is TRBJ2-5, with D perhaps TRBD1 (6 bases). CDR1 and CDR2 (germline): MDHEN, SYDVKM. This CDR3 has 15 amino acids. Between the trimmed V and J ends, which lost 5 bases and 5 bases, there was a span of 18 bases. CDR3 sequence reads: CASSVRGPRGETQYF. CDR3 nucleotides: TGTGCCAGCAGTGTCAGGGGACCCCGCGGGGAGACCCAGTACTTC. Full variable domain (outside the CDR3, taken from reference TRBV28 and TRBJ2-5): DVKVTQSSRYLVKRTGEKVFLECVQDMDHENMFWYRQDPGLGLRLIYFSYDVKMKEKGDIPEGYSVSREKKERFSLILESASTNQTSMYLCASSVRGPRGETQYFGPGTRLLVL.

This chain links TRBV7-9 with TRBJ2-3, with D hard to call. The CDR3 is 14 amino acids. V lost 2 bases and J 2 bases, leaving 8 bases between the germline ends. CDR1 and CDR2 (germline): SEHNR, FQNEAQ (reference sequence). This CDR3 is CASSLIRYTDTQYF. For the CDR3, the DNA is TGTGCCAGCAGCTTAATTAGGTACACAGATACGCAGTATTTT.